This T cell receptor beta chain is from a study of T cell repertoires in cytomegalovirus infection. Across the study: Both a matching HLA type and CMV infection were indicated by public TCR beta signatures. Study observations and caveats: Totalled public TCR beta family frequency picked out people who carried CMV plus the relevant HLA. HLA-C-restricted, CMV-specific TCR beta clonotypes were dominant ex vivo.

V was pared by 5 bases and J by 2 bases, with 3 bases of the junction left unmatched. Germline V gene sequence: CDR1 MDHEN, CDR2 SYDVKM. The CDR3 runs to 15 residues. The table lists this clonotype with many counts. The antigen is not known. TCRdb re-analysed the reads in MiXCR, keeping a single row per CDR3 protein. This table holds 310,000 or so distinct CDR3 sequences, roughly a tenth found once. The clonotype comes from a human donor in good health (CMV status not recorded). Some clones in this sample may be carry-over from other donors' samples. The sequencing sample was made of PBMCs. This chain links TRBV28 with TRBJ2-1, with TRBD1 matching 10 bases. CDR3 sequence reads: CASSPDRGAYNEQFF. The DNA for the CDR3 is TGTGCCAGCAGTCCGGACAGGGGGGCCTACAATGAGCAGTTCTTC.